One sample yielded the 22 T cell receptor beta chains listed below, sequenced in a study of control samples from healthy donors and cancer patients. Assay used: immunoSEQ multiplex PCR; TCRdb lists only in-frame clones, some missing. The sample contains about 120,000 clones, 80% to 90% of which appear only once. The specimen sequenced was PBMCs. The receptors derive from a woman in her forties or fifties with colorectal cancer.

V usage is TRBV29-1 and J usage is TRBJ1-2, with a weak D call TRBD1 (6 bases). The V gene's germline CDR1 is SQVTM and CDR2 ANQGSEA. The CDR3 runs 12 residues. V was pared by 5 bases and J by 8 bases, with 15 bases between. Here the CDR3 DNA reads TGCAGCGTTCAGACAGGCTTGCGGGGCTACACCTTC. The encoded protein is CSVQTGLRGYTF.

The chain links TRBV5-1 to TRBJ2-7; 10 positions agree with TRBD1. Trimming removed 3 bases from V and 5 bases from J; junction bases left unmatched: 8. The CDR3 is 15 amino acids. The germline V gene encodes CDR1 SGHRS and CDR2 YFSETQ. The CDR3 sequence: CASSSPGQGIDEQYF. In DNA form, the CDR3 reads TGCGCCAGCAGCTCCCCGGGACAGGGGATTGACGAGCAGTACTTC.

V and J are TRBV7-2 and TRBJ2-3, with TRBD2 as a possible D gene (6 bases). The CDR3 totals 16 residues. Trimming took 4 bases from V and 4 from J, leaving 18 bases between them. The germline V gene encodes CDR1 SGHTA and CDR2 FQGNSA. CDR3 DNA sequence: TGTGCCAGCAGCTCGGGGGAAGTGTTTCAGGCAGATACGCAGTATTTT. Its protein is CASSSGEVFQADTQYF.

The gene calls are TRBV10-1 and TRBJ2-3; tentatively, D is TRBD2 (5 bases). The CDR3 has 18 residues. The V end was cut by 3 bases, the J end by 0 bases, with 19 bases between. Germline CDR1 and CDR2: WNHNN and SYGVQD (reference sequence). CDR3 DNA: TGCGCCAGCAGTGACCACGCCCAACTAGGAACTAGCACAGATACGCAGTATTTT. Protein sequence: CASSDHAQLGTSTDTQYF.

This clone was detected a few times. V usage is TRBV11-2 and J usage is TRBJ2-7, with 8 bases matching TRBD2. Per the germline V gene, CDR1 is SGHAT and CDR2 is FQNNGV. The CDR3 runs 15 residues. With 7 bases clipped from V and 7 bases from J, the junction kept 15 bases outside the gene matches. The CDR3 coding sequence is TGTGCCAGCACCCTGGGAAGCGGGAGTGTGGGAGAGCAGTACTTC. Protein: CASTLGSGSVGEQYF.

This clone showed up just once. This chain joins TRBV2 and TRBJ2-1, with 11 nucleotides matching TRBD2. This CDR3 has 18 residues. With 4 bases clipped from V and 2 bases from J, the junction kept 10 bases outside the gene matches. The germline CDR1 and CDR2 sequences are SNHLY and FYNNEI. The DNA of the CDR3 is TGTGCCAGCAGTGGGCAAGGGGGGACTAGCGGCCCCTACAATGAGCAGTTCTTC. Translated, it gives CASSGQGGTSGPYNEQFF. Full variable domain (rest looked up from reference TRBV2 and TRBJ2-1): EPEVTQTPSHQVTQMGQEVILRCVPISNHLYFYWYRQILGQKVEFLVSFYNNEISEKSEIFDDQFSVERPDGSNFTLKIRSTKLEDSAMYFCASSGQGGTSGPYNEQFFGPGTRLTVL.

The gene calls are TRBV7-6 and TRBJ1-3; the D is unclear. This CDR3 is built from 15 residues. V gave up 5 bases and J gave up 0 bases, with 11 bases separating them. Germline lookup yields CDR1 SGHVS and CDR2 FNYEAQ. CDR3 sequence (DNA): TGTGCCAGCAGCCATAGCAGACTCTCTGGAAACACCATATATTTT. Amino acid sequence: CASSHSRLSGNTIYF.

The genes are TRBV18 and TRBJ1-5, with a tentative D call TRBD1 (5 bases). The ends were cut back, 3 bases at V and 7 bases at J, with 19 bases in the middle. CDR1 is KGHSH, CDR2 LQKENI, per germline. CDR3 size: 16 residues. This chain's CDR3 is CASSPYEGIAGQPQHF. As DNA, the CDR3 is TGTGCCAGCTCACCGTATGAGGGGATAGCGGGACAGCCCCAGCATTTT.

This clone showed up just once. The rearrangement uses TRBV6-6 and TRBJ2-3, with 10 positions matching TRBD2. Unmatched junction bases numbered 0, after V lost 0 bases and J lost 0 bases. CDR1 is MNHNY, CDR2 SVGAGI, per germline (reference sequence). The CDR3 extends over 16 amino acids. The CDR3 nucleotides are TGTGCCAGCAGTTACTCAGCGGGAGGGAGCACAGATACGCAGTATTTT. Translating gives CASSYSAGGSTDTQYF.

This rearrangement joins TRBV19 to TRBJ1-6; D not resolved. There are 15 residues in the CDR3. Germline lookup yields CDR1 LNHDA and CDR2 SQIVND (reference sequence). V dropped 7 bases and J dropped 1 base, with 11 bases sitting between them. In DNA form, the CDR3 reads TGTGCCAGTACCCGGACTGAATCCTATAATTCACCCCTCCACTTT. This sequence encodes CASTRTESYNSPLHF.

The chain couples TRBV20-1 to TRBJ2-1, with D possibly being TRBD2 (5 bases). CDR1 DFQATT and CDR2 SNEGSKA come from the germline V gene (reference sequence). Trimming left V 3 bases short and J 13 bases short, with 10 bases between. This CDR3 is built from 10 residues. CDR3 sequence reads: CSASWGEQFF. The CDR3 bases are TGCAGTGCTAGTTGGGGAGAACAGTTCTTC.

The rearrangement joins TRBV6-5 to TRBJ2-5; D is ambiguous. Germline lookup yields CDR1 MNHEY and CDR2 SVGAGI. This CDR3 contains 14 residues. Trimming pared 7 bases from V and 2 bases from J, leaving 14 bases between. The CDR3 reads CASTPRAVQETQYF. CDR3 nucleotide sequence: TGTGCCAGCACCCCAAGGGCGGTTCAAGAGACCCAGTACTTC.

This clone was counted a single time. CDR3 residues: CVLRESGANVLTF. Written as DNA, the CDR3 is TGTGTCCTCAGAGAGTCTGGGGCCAACGTCCTGACTTTC. The chain is built from TRBV12-3 or TRBV12-4 and TRBJ2-6; D uncertain. There are 13 residues in the CDR3.

The rearrangement uses TRBV28 and TRBJ2-7; D remains unclear. The length of the CDR3 is 12 residues. V was trimmed by 6 bases and J by 3 bases, leaving 9 bases between them. Germline values: CDR1 MDHEN, CDR2 SYDVKM. The CDR3 region is CASSPRGYEQYF. CDR3 nucleotides: TGTGCCAGCAGCCCACGAGGCTACGAGCAGTACTTC.

A few counts support this clone. The chain recombines TRBV5-1 with TRBJ2-6; the D is unclear. V lost 0 bases to trimming and J lost 4 bases, with 11 bases between them. This CDR3 is built from 16 residues. Germline CDR1 SGHRS, CDR2 YFSETQ. CDR3 loop: CASSLGTDHGANVLTF. CDR3 DNA sequence: TGCGCCAGCAGCTTGGGGACGGACCACGGGGCCAACGTCCTGACTTTC.

This chain connects TRBV2 to TRBJ1-5, with D tentatively TRBD1 (6 bases). The ends were cut back, 5 bases at V and 5 bases at J, with 16 bases in the middle. In germline, CDR1 is SNHLY, CDR2 FYNNEI. CDR3 length equals 15 residues. CDR3 protein: CASSPNRDTDQPQHF. CDR3 coding DNA: TGTGCCAGCAGTCCAAACCGGGACACGGATCAGCCCCAGCATTTT.

The chain has TRBV7-9 and TRBJ2-5, with D possibly being TRBD1 or TRBD2 (6 bases each). Germline CDR1 is SEHNR and CDR2 is FQNEAQ (reference sequence). The CDR3 has 14 amino acids. Deletions cut 0 bases from V and 5 bases from J, with 10 bases between. The DNA for the CDR3 is TGTGCCAGCAGCTTAGCGGGGGGCGGGGAGACCCAGTACTTC. Protein: CASSLAGGGETQYF.

The chain employs TRBV5-8 and TRBJ1-4, with unresolved D. The germline CDR1 and CDR2 sequences are SGHTS and YDEGEE. This CDR3 contains 14 residues. Trimming left V 0 bases short and J 5 bases short, with 8 bases between. The CDR3: CASSLEQQNEKLFF. The CDR3 nucleotides read TGTGCCAGCAGCTTGGAACAGCAAAATGAAAAACTGTTTTTT.

The V and J genes are TRBV5-1 and TRBJ1-3; TRBD1 matches 8 bases. Per germline, CDR1 SGHRS and CDR2 YFSETQ. With 3 bases clipped from V and 3 bases from J, the junction kept 5 bases outside the gene matches. The CDR3 covers 15 residues. The CDR3 region is CASSSMGTGGNTIYF. The CDR3 bases are TGCGCCAGCAGCTCGATGGGGACAGGTGGAAACACCATATATTTT.

The chain uses TRBV30 and TRBJ1-5; D unresolved. CDR1 is GTSNPN, CDR2 SVGIG, per germline (reference sequence). The V gene lost 0 bases and the J gene lost 0 bases, with 15 bases spanning the gap. This CDR3 contains 17 residues. In DNA, the CDR3 is TGTGCCTGGAGTGTAATTTATGGCAGCGATAGCAATCAGCCCCAGCATTTT. Translating gives CAWSVIYGSDSNQPQHF.

The J gene is TRBJ2-5, the V gene TRBV28; 10 nucleotides agree with TRBD2. The germline gives CDR1 MDHEN, CDR2 SYDVKM. This CDR3 is 18 amino acids long. The V and J ends lost 8 bases and 1 base, in that order; junction bases with no gene match: 16. The chain's CDR3 is CASGLAGAARRPQETQYF. CDR3 nucleotide sequence: TGTGCCAGCGGGCTAGCGGGAGCGGCTCGGAGGCCCCAAGAGACCCAGTACTTC.

The count of this clone is one. The CDR3 nucleotides are TGTGCCAGTAGTACCCGACAGGCTGTTGGAAACACCATATATTTT. It codes for CASSTRQAVGNTIYF. The gene calls are TRBV19 and TRBJ1-3; D perhaps matches TRBD1 (6 bases). V lost 4 bases and J 3 bases, leaving 13 bases between the germline ends. Looked up from germline, CDR1 is LNHDA and CDR2 is SQIVND (reference sequence). CDR3 size: 15 residues.